The next 27 T cell receptor beta chains were all read from a single sample in a study of T-cell memory formation after mild COVID-19. TCRdb ran MiXCR on the 5' RACE reads and lists one entry per CDR3 protein. The table shows a few hundred thousand distinct CDR3 sequences, with 13% to 15% occurring only once. The specimen sequenced was PBMCs or a T cell subset sorted from them (not recorded which). The receptors originated from a man between 18 and 29 years old who had mild COVID-19 (a few samples of this study predate the infection). Cell type and time point are not known.

This clonotype showed up just a few times. The chain uses TRBV27 and TRBJ2-7; the D gene is possibly TRBD1 (6 bases). The germline V and J ends were trimmed by 10 bases and 5 bases, with 12 bases remaining between them. Germline V gene sequence: CDR1 MNHEY, CDR2 SMNVEV (reference sequence). The CDR3 runs 11 residues. The CDR3 sequence: CATSQGHEQYF. The CDR3 nucleotides are TGTGCCACCTCACAGGGCCACGAGCAGTACTTC.

This clonotype was counted between two and nine times. The chain couples TRBV23-1 to TRBJ2-7, with unresolved D. TRBV23-1 is assigned to the ORF class and has an uncertain function. This CDR3 is 8 amino acids long. CDR3 sequence: CAHYEQYF. In DNA, the CDR3 is TGCGCTCACTACGAGCAGTACTTC.

This clonotype was counted at least ten times. The chain combines TRBV4-3 with TRBJ2-5, with D perhaps matching TRBD1 or TRBD2 (5 bases each). Germline CDR1 is LGHNA and CDR2 is YSLEER. CDR3 size: 15 residues. Trimming pared 0 bases from V and 1 base from J, leaving 9 bases between. Written as DNA, the CDR3 is TGCGCCAGCAGCCAAGATATGAGGGGCCAAGAGACCCAGTACTTC. As protein: CASSQDMRGQETQYF.

This clonotype was found a few times. This chain joins TRBV28 and TRBJ2-5; possibly TRBD2 for D (6 bases). V was pared by 8 bases and J by 4 bases, with 17 bases between. Germline V lookup: CDR1 MDHEN, CDR2 SYDVKM. This CDR3 region has 14 residues. This CDR3 reads CASSVGGAGETQYF. Here the CDR3 DNA reads TGTGCCAGCTCCGTGGGGGGAGCGGGAGAGACCCAGTACTTC.

The chain combines TRBV5-1 with TRBJ2-7; D possibly corresponds to TRBD1 (7 bases). Germline V CDR1 and CDR2: SGHRS, YFSETQ. The V end was cut by 4 bases, the J end by 4 bases, with 18 bases between. The CDR3 runs to 15 residues. CDR3 DNA sequence: TGCGCCAGCAGCGTCTTGGCGGGACAGCAATACGAGCAGTACTTC. Residues: CASSVLAGQQYEQYF.

The chain couples TRBV18 to TRBJ1-5, with a possible D match to TRBD1 (6 bases). CDR3 length: 13 residues. V lost 4 bases to trimming and J lost 3 bases, with 7 bases between them. In germline, CDR1 is KGHSH, CDR2 LQKENI. CDR3 amino acids: CASSRGPNQPQHF. In DNA, the CDR3 is TGTGCCAGCTCACGGGGGCCCAATCAGCCCCAGCATTTT.

The rearrangement joins TRBV9 to TRBJ1-2, with unresolved D. This CDR3 contains 15 residues. Trimming left V 0 bases short and J 4 bases short, with 13 bases between. Germline CDR1 reads SGDLS; CDR2 reads YYNGEE. The CDR3 here is CASSVGTVAGYGYTF. CDR3 coding DNA: TGTGCCAGCAGCGTAGGCACGGTAGCCGGCTATGGCTACACCTTC.

V gene TRBV5-4 combines with J gene TRBJ1-2; 8 bases are shared with TRBD1. The CDR3 contains 16 residues. The germline gives CDR1 SGHNT, CDR2 YYREEE (reference sequence). The junction had 11 bases not matched to a gene; V was cut back by 3 bases and J by 4 bases. Written as DNA, the CDR3 is TGTGCCAGCAGCTCTGTACGGGGACAGGCAGTCTATGGCTACACCTTC. Its translation is CASSSVRGQAVYGYTF. The full variable domain, its missing parts supplied by reference TRBV5-4 and TRBJ1-2, is ETGVTQSPTHLIKTRGQQVTLRCSSQSGHNTVSWYQQALGQGPQFIFQYYREEENGRGNFPPRFSGLQFPNYSSELNVNALELDDSALYLCASSSVRGQAVYGYTFGSGTRLTVV.

V and J are TRBV5-1 and TRBJ1-6; TRBD1 matches at 7 bases. V was clipped by 5 bases and J by 2 bases; unmatched bases: 10. Germline V gene lookup returns CDR1 SGHRS and CDR2 YFSETQ. The CDR3 contains 17 residues. The CDR3 region has the DNA TGCGCCAGCAGTAACCGACAGGGTGGCACCTATAATTCACCCCTCCACTTT. Its translation is CASSNRQGGTYNSPLHF.

This clonotype was seen ten or more times. This chain connects TRBV6-6 to TRBJ1-5; possible D gene TRBD1, 5 bases. This CDR3 spans 12 amino acids. Trimming left V 8 bases short and J 5 bases short, with 10 bases between. Per the germline V gene, CDR1 is MNHNY and CDR2 is SVGAGI (reference sequence). This CDR3 reads CASGGVYQPQHF. Written as DNA, the CDR3 is TGTGCCAGCGGAGGGGTGTATCAGCCCCAGCATTTT.

This clonotype was seen a few times. V is TRBV7-2 and J is TRBJ2-5; D call uncertain. Germline CDR1 and CDR2: SGHTA and FQGNSA. This CDR3 is built from 14 residues. V was clipped by 1 base and J by 5 bases, with 11 bases between them. The CDR3 bases are TGTGCCAGCAGCTTAGGACAAAAGCAGGAGACCCAGTACTTC. This gives the protein CASSLGQKQETQYF.

This rearrangement joins TRBV5-1 to TRBJ1-4; D not certain. The germline CDR1 and CDR2 sequences are SGHRS and YFSETQ. The length of the CDR3 is 17 residues. Trimming pared 0 bases from V and 0 bases from J, leaving 12 bases between. The CDR3 is CASSLGRRLSTNEKLFF. For the CDR3, the DNA is TGCGCCAGCAGCTTGGGACGGCGGCTCTCAACTAATGAAAAACTGTTTTTT.

For this clonotype: A read error may produce the germline difference seen at one junction end. The genes are TRBV4-3 and TRBJ1-3; D is undetermined. This CDR3 is built from 16 residues. Germline-derived CDR1 and CDR2 are LGHNA and YSLEER. The CDR3 here is CASSQAGTISGNTIYF. The CDR3 region has the DNA TGCGCCAGCAGCCAAGCGGGTACAATCTCTGGAAATACCATATATTTT.

The chain joins TRBV4-3 to TRBJ2-1; perhaps TRBD1 as D (5 bases). Germline assignment: CDR1 LGHNA and CDR2 YSLEER. Deletions cut 3 bases from V and 10 bases from J, with 19 bases between. CDR3 size: 15 residues. CDR3 residues: CASSQGDRPSIEQFF. The CDR3 bases are TGCGCCAGCAGCCAGGGCGACAGACCTTCAATCGAGCAGTTCTTC.

The rearrangement links TRBV5-1 to TRBJ2-1; TRBD2 might be the D (7 bases). Trimming took off 3 bases at V and 7 bases at J, with 11 bases between the two ends. There are 13 residues in the CDR3. CDR1 and CDR2 from the germline V gene are SGHRS and YFSETQ. CDR3 in DNA: TGCGCCAGCAGCTGGGGGGGCGGAAATGAGCAGTTCTTC. Translating it yields CASSWGGGNEQFF.

There are a few counts of this clonotype. The V gene is TRBV7-2, the J gene TRBJ1-2; 7 nucleotides match TRBD1. This CDR3 is built from 16 residues. Trimming removed 1 base from V and 5 bases from J; junction bases left unmatched: 10. Germline V gene lookup returns CDR1 SGHTA and CDR2 FQGNSA. The CDR3 spells CASSLEGMTGRYGYTF. The DNA of the CDR3 is TGTGCCAGCAGCTTAGAGGGGATGACAGGGAGGTATGGCTACACCTTC.

The chain has TRBV7-9 and TRBJ2-6, with D perhaps given as TRBD1 or TRBD2 (5 bases each). V lost 2 bases to trimming and J lost 4 bases, with 9 bases between them. This CDR3 spans 15 amino acids. CDR1 is SEHNR and CDR2 is FQNEAQ in the germline V gene (reference sequence). CDR3 coding DNA: TGTGCCAGCAGCTTAATGGGGACCGGGGCCAACGTCCTGACTTTC. Protein product: CASSLMGTGANVLTF.

The rearrangement links TRBV15 to TRBJ2-1; weak D call: TRBD1 (5 bases). Per the germline V gene, CDR1 is LNHNV and CDR2 is YYDKDF (reference sequence). CDR3 size: 16 residues. V lost 3 bases and J 3 bases, leaving 15 bases between the germline ends. The CDR3 DNA follows: TGTGCCACCAGCAGGGTCGGACATACCGACTACAATGAGCAGTTCTTC. It specifies CATSRVGHTDYNEQFF.

The rearrangement joins TRBV6-2 or TRBV6-3 to TRBJ2-5; 12 nucleotides agree with TRBD2. The CDR3 consists of 17 residues. Looked up from germline, CDR1 is MNHEY and CDR2 is SVGEGT. Germline trimming cut 2 bases from V and 1 base from J; bases unmatched to any gene: 5. CDR3 in DNA: TGTGCCAGCAGTTACCACGCGACTAGCGGGGGCCAAGAGACCCAGTACTTC. Protein product: CASSYHATSGGQETQYF.

The chain links TRBV20-1 to TRBJ2-1; 7 nucleotides line up with TRBD2. CDR1 DFQATT and CDR2 SNEGSKA come from the germline V gene (reference sequence). J lost 7 bases, V lost 2 bases, and 8 bases had no gene match. The CDR3 has 14 amino acids. CDR3 protein: CSARLIGRENEQFF. The CDR3 DNA reads as TGCAGTGCTAGACTCATAGGGAGGGAGAATGAGCAGTTCTTC.

The table lists this clonotype with a few counts. The V and J genes are TRBV14 and TRBJ2-1; TRBD1 or TRBD2 may be the D gene (5 bases each). CDR1 and CDR2 from the germline V gene are SGHDN and FVKESK. With 4 bases removed from V and 3 bases from J, the gap between germline ends came to 16 bases. The length of the CDR3 is 16 residues. Here the CDR3 reads CASSLSGQGYYNEQFF. CDR3 coding DNA: TGTGCCAGCAGCCTTTCGGGGCAAGGTTACTACAATGAGCAGTTCTTC.

The V and J genes are TRBV6-5 and TRBJ1-4, with D possibly TRBD1 on 6 matching bases. Germline-derived CDR1 and CDR2 are MNHEY and SVGAGI. V was cut by 7 bases and J by 8 bases, with 20 bases left in between. The CDR3 extends over 15 amino acids. The CDR3 nucleotides read TGTGCCAGCAAAAACACCGGGACACTGGGGGAAAAACTGTTTTTT. As protein: CASKNTGTLGEKLFF.

This clonotype was found many times. The chain combines TRBV7-9 with TRBJ2-1; TRBD2 is a possible D gene (6 bases). Germline CDR1 reads SEHNR; CDR2 reads FQNEAQ (reference sequence). Trimming took 2 bases from V and 4 from J, leaving 21 bases between them. CDR3 length: 18 residues. The CDR3 nucleotides are TGTGCCAGCAGCTTATTCCCCGGGAGACGAGGTCGGTACAATGAGCAGTTCTTC. Translating gives CASSLFPGRRGRYNEQFF.

This sequence joins TRBV7-3 and TRBJ1-1; D remains ambiguous. V gave up 1 base and J gave up 5 bases, with 8 bases separating them. The CDR3 consists of 13 residues. CDR1 and CDR2 from the germline V gene are SGHTA and FQGTGA. In DNA, the CDR3 is TGTGCCAGCAGCTTAATGGGTACGACTGAAGCTTTCTTT. Translating it yields CASSLMGTTEAFF.

CDR3 in DNA: TGCAGCGTTCACACACAGGCGGGGGGCAACGAAAAACTGTTTTTT. As protein: CSVHTQAGGNEKLFF. The J gene is TRBJ1-4, the V gene TRBV29-1, with D maybe TRBD1 (6 bases). The germline V gene encodes CDR1 SQVTM and CDR2 ANQGSEA. Trimming cost V 5 bases and J 8 bases, with 21 bases left between them. This CDR3 is 15 amino acids long.

The CDR3 nucleotides read TGTGCCAGCAGCCAAGAATGGAGCGGGACAGATACGCAGTATTTT. This codes for CASSQEWSGTDTQYF. The V and J genes are TRBV4-2 and TRBJ2-3, with D perhaps TRBD2 (6 bases). V was clipped by 0 bases and J by 3 bases, with 10 bases between them. This CDR3 has 15 amino acids. Germline loops: CDR1 LGHNA, CDR2 YNFKEQ.

The J gene is TRBJ2-7, the V gene TRBV20-1; D is possibly TRBD1 or TRBD2 (5 bases each). The CDR3 runs to 13 residues. In germline, CDR1 is DFQATT, CDR2 SNEGSKA (reference sequence). Trimming cost V 8 bases and J 2 bases, with 16 bases left between them. CDR3 in DNA: TGCAGTTCCTCTGGGGGAAGCCCCTACGAGCAGTACTTC. As protein: CSSSGGSPYEQYF.